This T cell receptor beta chain was sequenced for a study of CD4+ T cells in melanoma. Broader study findings: A reported correlation linked neoantigen-specific CD4+ T cells to CD8+, macrophage and B cell function. Neoantigen-specific CD4+ T cells in melanoma reportedly had diverse differentiation states.

Comment on this clone: Antigen unknown.

Clones were read by immunoSEQ multiplex PCR, and TCRdb kept only the in-frame ones, dropping some. The sample contains nearly 50,000 clones, 89% of which appear only once. Source material: peripheral blood. This sequence originates from a human donor with melanoma.

This chain's CDR3 is CASSSDLNSPLHF. CDR3 DNA sequence: TGTGCCAGCAGCTCGGACCTAAATTCACCCCTCCACTTT. The chain employs TRBV5-6 and TRBJ1-6; D ambiguous. V was clipped by 3 bases and J by 7 bases, with 8 bases between them. The CDR3 totals 13 residues. Germline lookup yields CDR1 SGHDT and CDR2 YYEEEE.